Each of the 8 T cell receptor beta chains below was sequenced from the same sample in a study of blood T cell repertoires in COVID-19. Method: immunoSEQ multiplex PCR; TCRdb's copy keeps in-frame clones and lacks some. Among 200,000 to 250,000 clones listed, almost 85% were seen once. Sequencing was done on a sample of peripheral blood. The receptors come from a woman aged 70 to 79 with COVID-19, enrolled during active disease.

This chain connects TRBV7-9 to TRBJ1-5, with D perhaps matching TRBD1 (5 bases). Trimming took off 6 bases at V and 5 bases at J, with 14 bases between the two ends. The CDR3 runs 14 residues. The germline V gene encodes CDR1 SEHNR and CDR2 FQNEAQ (reference sequence). Written as DNA, the CDR3 is TGTGCCAGCAGTCCGGACACGTGGGATCAGCCCCAGCATTTT. This translates into CASSPDTWDQPQHF.

This rearrangement joins TRBV6-5 to TRBJ1-2, with D tentatively TRBD1 (5 bases). The CDR3 sequence is 13 residues long. Per the germline V gene, CDR1 is MNHEY and CDR2 is SVGAGI. Trimming pared 5 bases from V and 8 bases from J, leaving 15 bases between. The CDR3 loop reads CASSPTPDRGYTF. The DNA for the CDR3 is TGTGCCAGCAGTCCCACACCAGACAGAGGCTACACCTTC.

This sequence joins TRBV7-2 and TRBJ2-3, with 7 bases matching TRBD1. This CDR3 region has 16 residues. From germline, CDR1 is SGHTA and CDR2 FQGNSA. V was pared by 1 base and J by 4 bases, with 8 bases of the junction left unmatched. The DNA for the CDR3 is TGTGCCAGCAGCTTAGGAAGGGGGCCGACTGCAGATACGCAGTATTTT. Encoded protein: CASSLGRGPTADTQYF.

CDR3 coding DNA: TGTGCCAGCAGTAAGCCGGGACAGCTCAATTCACCCCTCCACTTT. Its protein is CASSKPGQLNSPLHF. V gene TRBV6-2 or TRBV6-3 combines with J gene TRBJ1-6, with 7 nucleotides matching TRBD1. Germline loops: CDR1 MNHEY, CDR2 SVGEGT. The V gene end was trimmed by 5 bases and the J gene end by 7 bases; junction bases not matched to a gene: 8. The CDR3 has 15 amino acids.

This sequence joins TRBV11-2 and TRBJ2-7, with TRBD1 matching 9 bases. The CDR3 length is 17 residues. After removal of 5 bases from V and 5 bases from J, the junction contained 16 bases not matched to a gene. Germline CDR1 reads SGHAT; CDR2 reads FQNNGV. DNA for the CDR3: TGTGCCAGCAGCCAGACATTTCCGGGACAGGGTTCAAACGAGCAGTACTTC. It encodes CASSQTFPGQGSNEQYF. Full variable domain (remainder filled in from reference TRBV11-2 and TRBJ2-7): EAGVAQSPRYKIIEKRQSVAFWCNPISGHATLYWYQQILGQGPKLLIQFQNNGVVDDSQLPKDRFSAERLKGVDSTLKIQPAKLEDSAVYLCASSQTFPGQGSNEQYFGPGTRLTVT.

The rearrangement uses TRBV6-4 and TRBJ2-7, with D possibly matching TRBD1 (5 bases). This CDR3 has 13 residues. V was cut by 8 bases and J by 4 bases, with 15 bases left in between. Germline values: CDR1 MRHNA, CDR2 SNTAGT. The CDR3 region has the DNA TGTGCCAGCGTAGTAGGACATTTTTACGAGCAGTACTTC. Protein sequence: CASVVGHFYEQYF.

The chain carries TRBV18 and TRBJ2-3; the match to TRBD1 covers 9 bases. Germline CDR1 is KGHSH and CDR2 is LQKENI. The junction had 7 bases not matched to a gene; V was cut back by 4 bases and J by 2 bases. The CDR3 consists of 16 residues. CDR3 region: CASSLMDRGHTDTQYF. The CDR3 DNA reads as TGTGCCAGCTCACTCATGGACAGGGGACACACAGATACGCAGTATTTT.

This chain's CDR3 is CASSFVGLKAFF. In DNA, the CDR3 is TGTGCCAGCAGCTTTGTTGGACTTAAAGCTTTCTTT. The chain links TRBV12-3 or TRBV12-4 to TRBJ1-1; D uncertain. V was trimmed by 6 bases and J by 9 bases, leaving 14 bases between them. CDR3 length equals 12 residues.